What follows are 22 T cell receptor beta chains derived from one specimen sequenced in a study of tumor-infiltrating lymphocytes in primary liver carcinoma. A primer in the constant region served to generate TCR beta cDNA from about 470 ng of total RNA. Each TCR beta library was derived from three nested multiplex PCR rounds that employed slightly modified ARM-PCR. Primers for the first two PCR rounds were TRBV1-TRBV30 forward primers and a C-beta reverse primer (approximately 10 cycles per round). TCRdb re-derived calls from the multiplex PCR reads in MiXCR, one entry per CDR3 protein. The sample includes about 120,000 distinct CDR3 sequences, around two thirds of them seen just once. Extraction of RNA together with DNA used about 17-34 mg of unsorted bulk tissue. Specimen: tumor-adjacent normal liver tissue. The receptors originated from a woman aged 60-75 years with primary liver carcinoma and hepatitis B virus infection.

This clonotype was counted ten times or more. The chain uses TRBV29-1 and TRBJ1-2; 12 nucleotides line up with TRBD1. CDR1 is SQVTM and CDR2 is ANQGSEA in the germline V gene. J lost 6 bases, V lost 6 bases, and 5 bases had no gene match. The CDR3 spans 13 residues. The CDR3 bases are TGCAGCGTCGGGACAGGGGGCAGGCATGGCTACACCTTC. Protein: CSVGTGGRHGYTF.

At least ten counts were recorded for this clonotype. CDR3 region: CASSFVGGATQYF. CDR3 in DNA: TGTGCCAGCAGTTTTGTGGGTGGGGCGACCCAGTACTTC. This chain connects TRBV28 to TRBJ2-5, with D tentatively TRBD1 (5 bases). This CDR3 comprises 13 residues. Germline CDR1 reads MDHEN; CDR2 reads SYDVKM. Between the trimmed V and J ends, which lost 3 bases and 7 bases, there was a span of 12 bases.

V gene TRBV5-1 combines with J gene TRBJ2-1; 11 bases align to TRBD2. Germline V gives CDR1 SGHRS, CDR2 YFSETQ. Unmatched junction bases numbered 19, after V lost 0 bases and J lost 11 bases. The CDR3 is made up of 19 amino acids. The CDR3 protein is CASSLEGASGRPAGNKQFF. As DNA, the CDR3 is TGCGCCAGCAGCTTGGAAGGGGCTAGCGGGAGGCCCGCGGGGAATAAGCAGTTCTTC.

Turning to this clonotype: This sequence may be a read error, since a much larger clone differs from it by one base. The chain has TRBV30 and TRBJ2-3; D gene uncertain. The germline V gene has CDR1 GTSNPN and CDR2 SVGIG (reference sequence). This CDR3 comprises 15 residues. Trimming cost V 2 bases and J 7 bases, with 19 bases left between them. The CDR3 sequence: CAWSLPSSRPNTQYF. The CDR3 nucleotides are TGTGCCTGGAGTCTACCCTCCAGCCGACCAAATACGCAGTATTTT.

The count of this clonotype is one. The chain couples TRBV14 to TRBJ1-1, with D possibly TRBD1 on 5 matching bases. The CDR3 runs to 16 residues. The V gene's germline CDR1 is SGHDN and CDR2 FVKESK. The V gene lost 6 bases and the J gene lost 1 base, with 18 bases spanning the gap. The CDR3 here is CASSPNRHGWNTEAFF. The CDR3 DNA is TGTGCCAGCAGTCCCAACAGGCATGGGTGGAACACTGAAGCTTTCTTT.

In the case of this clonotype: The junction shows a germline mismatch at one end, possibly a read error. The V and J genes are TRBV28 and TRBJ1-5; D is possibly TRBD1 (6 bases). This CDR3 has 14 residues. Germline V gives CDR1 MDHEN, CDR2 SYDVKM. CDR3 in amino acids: CASMTGGFWQPQHF. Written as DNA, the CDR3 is TGTGCCAGCATGACAGGAGGGTTTTGGCAGCCCCAACATTTT.

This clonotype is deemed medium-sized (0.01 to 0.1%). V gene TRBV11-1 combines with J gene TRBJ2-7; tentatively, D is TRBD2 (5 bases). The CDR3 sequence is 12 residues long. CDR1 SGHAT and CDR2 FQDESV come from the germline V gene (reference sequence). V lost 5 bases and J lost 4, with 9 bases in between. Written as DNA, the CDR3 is TGTGCCAGCAGCCAGACGGGATACGAGCAGTACTTC. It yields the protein CASSQTGYEQYF.

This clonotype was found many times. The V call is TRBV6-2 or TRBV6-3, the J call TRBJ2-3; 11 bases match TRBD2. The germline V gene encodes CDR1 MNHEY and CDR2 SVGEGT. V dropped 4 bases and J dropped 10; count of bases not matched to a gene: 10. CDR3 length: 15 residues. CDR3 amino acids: CASSLGSGRARAQYF. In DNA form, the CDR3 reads TGTGCCAGCAGTTTGGGTAGCGGGAGGGCCAGGGCGCAGTATTTT.

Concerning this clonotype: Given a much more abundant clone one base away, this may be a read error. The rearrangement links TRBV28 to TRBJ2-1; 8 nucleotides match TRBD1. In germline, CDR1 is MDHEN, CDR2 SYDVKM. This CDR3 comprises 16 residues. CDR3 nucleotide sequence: TGTGCCAGCATCGACTCAGGGGGCGGCTCCTACAATGAGCAGCTCTTC. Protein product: CASIDSGGGSYNEQLF.

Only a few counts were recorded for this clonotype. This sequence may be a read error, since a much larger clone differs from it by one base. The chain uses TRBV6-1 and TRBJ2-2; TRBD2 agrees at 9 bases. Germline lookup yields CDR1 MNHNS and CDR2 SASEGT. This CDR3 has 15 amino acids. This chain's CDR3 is CASSGISGSSGKLFF. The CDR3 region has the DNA TGTGCCAGCAGTGGGATTAGCGGGAGTTCCGGGAAGCTGTTTTTT.

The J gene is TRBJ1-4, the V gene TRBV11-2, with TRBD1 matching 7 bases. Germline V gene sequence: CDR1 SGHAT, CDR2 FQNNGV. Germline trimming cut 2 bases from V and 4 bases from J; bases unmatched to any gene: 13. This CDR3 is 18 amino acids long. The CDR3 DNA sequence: TGTGCCAGCAGCTTAAGCATATGGACAGGTCGGATTAATGAAAAACTGTTTTTT. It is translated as CASSLSIWTGRINEKLFF.

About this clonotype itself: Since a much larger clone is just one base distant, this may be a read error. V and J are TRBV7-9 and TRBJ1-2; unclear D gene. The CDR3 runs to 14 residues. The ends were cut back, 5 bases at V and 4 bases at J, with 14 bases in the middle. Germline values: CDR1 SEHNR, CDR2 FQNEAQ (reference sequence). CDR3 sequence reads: CASSLGEHPYGYTF. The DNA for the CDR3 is TGTGCCAGCAGCCTCGGGGAACACCCCTATGGCTACACCTTC.

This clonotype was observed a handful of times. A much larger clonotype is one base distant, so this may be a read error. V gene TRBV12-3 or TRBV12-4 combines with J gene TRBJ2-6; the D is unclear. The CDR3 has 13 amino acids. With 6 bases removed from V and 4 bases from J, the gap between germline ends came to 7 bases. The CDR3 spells CASSRIGANVLTF. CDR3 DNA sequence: TGTGCCAGCAGCCGCATAGGGGCCAACGTCCTGACTTTC.

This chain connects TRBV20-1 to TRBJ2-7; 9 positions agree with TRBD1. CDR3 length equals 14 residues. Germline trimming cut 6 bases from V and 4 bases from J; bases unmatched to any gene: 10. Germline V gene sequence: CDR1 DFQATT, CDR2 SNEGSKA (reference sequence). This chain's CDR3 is CSAPPGQGVYEQYF. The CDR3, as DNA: TGCAGTGCCCCGCCGGGACAGGGAGTGTACGAGCAGTACTTC.

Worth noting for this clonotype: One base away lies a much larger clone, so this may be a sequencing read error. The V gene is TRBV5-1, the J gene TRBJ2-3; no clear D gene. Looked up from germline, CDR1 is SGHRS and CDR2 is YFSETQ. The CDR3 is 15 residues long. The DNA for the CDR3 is TGCGCCAGCAGCTTGGAAGGCAGGATCACAAATACGCAGTATTTT. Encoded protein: CASSLEGRITNTQYF.

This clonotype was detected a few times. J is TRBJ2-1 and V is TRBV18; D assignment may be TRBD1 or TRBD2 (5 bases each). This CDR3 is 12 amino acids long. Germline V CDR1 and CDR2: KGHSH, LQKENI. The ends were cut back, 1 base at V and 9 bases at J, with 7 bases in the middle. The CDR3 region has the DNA TGTGCCAGCTCACCACGGGGGAGTGAGCAGTTCTTC. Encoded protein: CASSPRGSEQFF.

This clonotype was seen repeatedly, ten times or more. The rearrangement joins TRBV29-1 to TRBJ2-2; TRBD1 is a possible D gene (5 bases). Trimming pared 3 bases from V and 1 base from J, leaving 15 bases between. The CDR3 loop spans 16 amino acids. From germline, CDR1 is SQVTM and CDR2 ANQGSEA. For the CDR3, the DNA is TGCAGCGTTGAGGGCAGGGTAGGGGAGAACACCGGGGAGCTGTTTTTT. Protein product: CSVEGRVGENTGELFF.

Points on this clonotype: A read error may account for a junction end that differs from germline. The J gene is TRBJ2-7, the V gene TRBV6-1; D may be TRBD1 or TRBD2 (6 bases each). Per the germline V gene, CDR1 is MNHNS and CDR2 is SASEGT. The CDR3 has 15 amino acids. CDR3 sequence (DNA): TGTGCCAGCAATGAAAGGGCGGAGGGGGGTCACGAGCAGTACTTC. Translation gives CASNERAEGGHEQYF.

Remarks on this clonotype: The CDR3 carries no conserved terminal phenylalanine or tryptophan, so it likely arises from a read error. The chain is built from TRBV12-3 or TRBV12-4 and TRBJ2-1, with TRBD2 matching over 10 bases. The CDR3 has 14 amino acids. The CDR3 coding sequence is TGTCCCAGCAGGACACTAGCGGGAAACAATGAGCAGTTCTTA. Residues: CPSRTLAGNNEQFL.

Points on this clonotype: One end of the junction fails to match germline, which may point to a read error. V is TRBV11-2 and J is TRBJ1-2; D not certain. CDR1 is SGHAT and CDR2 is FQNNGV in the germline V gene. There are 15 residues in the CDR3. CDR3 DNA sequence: TGTGCCAGCAGCCACCTGGGAGTCCCGGGCTATGGCTATACCTTC. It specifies CASSHLGVPGYGYTF. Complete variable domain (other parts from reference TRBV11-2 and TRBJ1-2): EAGVAQSPRYKIIEKRQSVAFWCNPISGHATLYWYQQILGQGPKLLIQFQNNGVVDDSQLPKDRFSAERLKGVDSTLKIQPAKLEDSAVYLCASSHLGVPGYGYTFGSGTRLTVV.

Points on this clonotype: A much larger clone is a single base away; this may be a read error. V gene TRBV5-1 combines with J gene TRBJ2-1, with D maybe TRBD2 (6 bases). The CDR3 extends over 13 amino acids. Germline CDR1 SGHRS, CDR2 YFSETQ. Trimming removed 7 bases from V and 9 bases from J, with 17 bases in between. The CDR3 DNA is TGCGCCAGCGGCCTACCGGACTATTTTGAGCAGTTCTTC. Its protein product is CASGLPDYFEQFF.

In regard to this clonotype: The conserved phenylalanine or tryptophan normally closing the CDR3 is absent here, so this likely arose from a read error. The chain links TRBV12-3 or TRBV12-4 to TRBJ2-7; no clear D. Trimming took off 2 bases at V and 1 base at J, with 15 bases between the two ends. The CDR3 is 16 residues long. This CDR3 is CASSLRLAISSYEQYL. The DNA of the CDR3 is TGTGCCAGCAGTTTAAGGTTAGCCATATCATCCTACGAGCAGTACTTA.